This TCR beta chain was identified during a study of cytomegalovirus exposure and HLA in healthy donors. Use of 60 Vbeta and 13 Jbeta primers characterized the PCR. Sequencing was performed with immunoSEQ multiplex PCR; in TCRdb, only in-frame clones are kept and a portion is missing. The data hold about 140,000 clones, with approximately 57% observed a single time. The germline gives CDR1 SGHRS, CDR2 YFSETQ. J was trimmed by 11 bases and V by 4 bases; bases with no gene match: 7. The CDR3 is made up of 14 amino acids. V usage is TRBV5-1 and J usage is TRBJ1-6, with 9 bases matching TRBD1. The specimen sequenced was PBMCs. This TCR was sampled from a male donor in good health and CMV-seronegative. CDR3 nucleotides: TGCGCCAGCAGCACCGGGACAGGGAGTACACCCCTCCACTTT. It yields the protein CASSTGTGSTPLHF.